The 20 T cell receptor beta chains presented below share a single source sample, sequenced in a study of shared clonotypes between healthy human individuals. Profiled with immunoSEQ multiplex PCR; TCRdb holds only in-frame clones, not every one. Seen here are 1.5 million to 2.5 million clones, approximately 94% observed once, and the top ten hold more than 0.95%. Only CD45RO-negative cells positively selected for CCR7 counted as naive CD8 cells, so terminally differentiated effector memory CD45RA+ cells were excluded. Material for sequencing was naive CD8+ T cells sorted from blood. These receptors were collected from a man in his late teens or twenties in good health.

The chain uses TRBV4-1 and TRBJ2-7; 11 bases agree with TRBD2. This CDR3 region has 16 residues. Trimming cost V 6 bases and J 0 bases; bases outside gene matches: 7. Germline V lookup: CDR1 MGHRA, CDR2 YSYEKL. The CDR3 sequence is CASSLIAGGLSYEQYF. In nucleotides, the CDR3 is TGCGCCAGCAGTCTTATAGCGGGAGGGCTCTCCTACGAGCAGTACTTC.

The rearrangement links TRBV11-3 to TRBJ1-1; TRBD1 agrees at 8 bases. This CDR3 spans 13 amino acids. V lost 1 base, J lost 8 bases, and 3 bases stayed unmatched. Per the germline V gene, CDR1 is SGHNT and CDR2 is YENEEA. CDR3 loop: CASSLGTGSEAFF. CDR3 DNA sequence: TGTGCCAGCAGCTTAGGGACAGGGTCCGAAGCTTTCTTT. Using reference TRBV11-3 and TRBJ1-1 for the parts outside the CDR3, the full variable domain is EAGVVQSPRYKIIEKKQPVAFWCNPISGHNTLYWYLQNLGQGPELLIRYENEEAVDDSQLPKDRFSAERLKGVDSTLKIQPAELGDSAVYLCASSLGTGSEAFFGQGTRLTVV.

The rearrangement links TRBV2 to TRBJ2-7; D remains unclear. Deletions cut 7 bases from V and 2 bases from J, with 12 bases between. CDR3 length: 13 amino acids. CDR1 and CDR2 from the germline V gene are SNHLY and FYNNEI. CDR3 DNA: TGTGCCAGCAATCTCGGAAAAACCTACGAGCAGTACTTC. This encodes CASNLGKTYEQYF.

V usage is TRBV27 and J usage is TRBJ2-7, with TRBD1 identical over 10 bases. There are 15 residues in the CDR3. CDR1 and CDR2 from the germline V gene are MNHEY and SMNVEV (reference sequence). Germline trimming cut 5 bases from V and 4 bases from J; bases unmatched to any gene: 8. CDR3 sequence: CASSPMTGGLYEQYF. CDR3 coding DNA: TGTGCCAGCAGTCCGATGACAGGGGGCCTTTACGAGCAGTACTTC.

Comment on this clone: Other DNA sequences within the sample encode an identical CDR3. The chain links TRBV7-9 to TRBJ2-7; D may be TRBD1 (5 bases). CDR3 length equals 12 residues. CDR1 is SEHNR, CDR2 FQNEAQ, per germline (reference sequence). V gave up 4 bases and J gave up 5 bases, with 9 bases separating them. The CDR3 sequence is CASSSEGDEQYF. The CDR3 DNA reads TGTGCCAGCAGCTCGGAAGGGGACGAGCAGTACTTC.

The CDR3 is CASRDRGRVSNEQFF. CDR3 DNA sequence: TGCGCCAGCAGAGACAGGGGGAGGGTAAGCAATGAGCAGTTCTTC. V usage is TRBV4-1 and J usage is TRBJ2-1, with 9 positions matching TRBD1. The CDR3 is 15 residues long. Trimming at V came to 6 bases and at J to 6 bases, leaving 9 bases not matched to a gene. Looked up from germline, CDR1 is MGHRA and CDR2 is YSYEKL.

This chain uses TRBV11-2 with TRBJ2-1, with D possibly TRBD2 on 5 matching bases. The V end was cut by 1 base, the J end by 5 bases, with 9 bases between. The CDR3 has 14 amino acids. Germline CDR1 is SGHAT and CDR2 is FQNNGV. CDR3 coding DNA: TGTGCCAGCAGCTTAGGGGAGTTAAACAATGAGCAGTTCTTC. This codes for CASSLGELNNEQFF.

The V call is TRBV28, the J call TRBJ1-5; D is perhaps TRBD1 (5 bases). The CDR3 consists of 15 residues. CDR1 and CDR2 (germline): MDHEN, SYDVKM. V dropped 3 bases and J dropped 6 bases, with 15 bases sitting between them. The CDR3 DNA reads as TGTGCCAGCAGTTTTAGGCAGGGAGGGGCTCAGCCCCAGCATTTT. Encoded protein: CASSFRQGGAQPQHF.

The rearrangement uses TRBV4-3 and TRBJ2-7; possible D gene TRBD1, 5 bases. This CDR3 is 17 amino acids long. V lost 0 bases to trimming and J lost 5 bases, with 20 bases between them. CDR1 and CDR2 (germline): LGHNA, YSLEER. The CDR3, as DNA: TGCGCCAGCAGCCAAGATATTCCTCCCGCCAGGGTCCACGAGCAGTACTTC. It yields the protein CASSQDIPPARVHEQYF.

The CDR3 protein is CASSTGYPGIYETQYF. CDR3 coding DNA: TGTGCCAGCAGCACGGGGTATCCGGGGATTTACGAGACCCAGTACTTC. The gene calls are TRBV10-3 and TRBJ2-5, with D perhaps TRBD2 (5 bases). V was shortened by 10 bases and J by 5 bases, with 26 bases between the two germline ends. This CDR3 region has 16 residues. Germline CDR1 reads ENHRY; CDR2 reads SYGVKD.

The rearrangement links TRBV28 to TRBJ1-5, with D uncertain. Germline-derived CDR1 and CDR2 are MDHEN and SYDVKM. The CDR3 extends over 16 amino acids. V lost 5 bases to trimming and J lost 3 bases, with 17 bases between them. This CDR3 reads CASSLNMELINQPQHF. As DNA, the CDR3 is TGTGCCAGCAGTCTCAACATGGAACTGATCAATCAGCCCCAGCATTTT.

V usage is TRBV7-8 and J usage is TRBJ2-7; 8 bases are a match to TRBD2. The CDR3 spans 15 residues. Looked up from germline, CDR1 is SGHVS and CDR2 is FQNEAQ. V dropped 1 base and J dropped 6; count of bases not matched to a gene: 8. This CDR3 reads CASSLEARGALEQYF. DNA for the CDR3: TGTGCCAGCAGCTTAGAGGCGCGGGGGGCTCTCGAGCAGTACTTC.

This clone was counted a single time. The V call is TRBV30, the J call TRBJ2-3, with 8 bases matching TRBD2. The CDR3 has 13 residues. V shed 0 bases and J 14 bases; nucleotides not matched to a gene: 10. Germline assignment: CDR1 GTSNPN and CDR2 SVGIG (reference sequence). DNA of the CDR3: TGTGCCTGGAGTGTGGGATCTACTAGCGGCCCGTATTTT. It specifies CAWSVGSTSGPYF.

A word on this clone: Other DNA sequences within the sample encode an identical CDR3. The gene calls are TRBV19 and TRBJ2-7; D is perhaps TRBD1 (5 bases). The CDR3 runs 13 residues. The germline V and J ends were trimmed by 1 base and 3 bases, with 7 bases remaining between them. Germline values: CDR1 LNHDA, CDR2 SQIVND (reference sequence). CDR3 coding DNA: TGTGCCAGTAGTATAGGGGGCGGCTACGAGCAGTACTTC. Translated, it gives CASSIGGGYEQYF.

On this clone itself: This sample includes further DNA sequences coding for the same CDR3. The rearrangement joins TRBV7-9 to TRBJ2-1, with D perhaps assigned TRBD1 or TRBD2 (6 bases each). The CDR3 has 14 amino acids. V was trimmed by 0 bases and J by 7 bases, leaving 10 bases between them. Germline CDR1 is SEHNR and CDR2 is FQNEAQ (reference sequence). This CDR3 is CASSLAGGPNEQFF. The CDR3 coding sequence is TGTGCCAGCAGCTTAGCGGGGGGCCCGAATGAGCAGTTCTTC.

The chain uses TRBV6-6 and TRBJ2-3, with 8 bases identical to TRBD1. The ends lost 5 bases at V and 3 bases at J; junction bases unmatched: 4. Germline CDR1 reads MNHNY; CDR2 reads SVGAGI (reference sequence). This CDR3 comprises 14 residues. DNA for the CDR3: TGTGCCAGCAGTCCAGGGGGCGGAACAGATACGCAGTATTTT. It encodes CASSPGGGTDTQYF.

The rearrangement uses TRBV29-1 and TRBJ1-2, with D hard to call. Trimming removed 3 bases at V and 7 bases at J, with 6 bases between. This CDR3 has 10 amino acids. In germline, CDR1 is SQVTM, CDR2 ANQGSEA. CDR3 coding DNA: TGCAGCGTTGAGTCCCTTGGCTACACCTTC. Protein: CSVESLGYTF. Using reference TRBV29-1 and TRBJ1-2 for the parts outside the CDR3, the full variable domain is SAVISQKPSRDICQRGTSLTIQCQVDSQVTMMFWYRQQPGQSLTLIATANQGSEATYESGFVIDKFPISRPNLTFSTLTVSNMSPEDSSIYLCSVESLGYTFGSGTRLTVV.

The V call is TRBV4-1, the J call TRBJ1-6, with a tentative D call TRBD1 (5 bases). Germline lookup yields CDR1 MGHRA and CDR2 YSYEKL. Trimming shortened V by 3 bases and J by 7 bases, and 7 bases separated the two germline ends. This CDR3 spans 13 amino acids. For the CDR3, the DNA is TGCGCCAGCAGCCAGGGGGAGAATTCACCCCTCCACTTT. Translating gives CASSQGENSPLHF.

The V call is TRBV10-2, the J call TRBJ2-7; no definite D call. The ends were cut back, 3 bases at V and 3 bases at J, with 12 bases in the middle. Germline V CDR1 and CDR2: WSHSY, SAAADI. The CDR3 extends over 14 amino acids. This CDR3 is CASSDSVGYYEQYF. The CDR3 DNA reads as TGCGCCAGCAGTGATTCGGTCGGATACTACGAGCAGTACTTC.

This clone was seen more than once but under ten times. V and J are TRBV7-9 and TRBJ1-4; 7 nucleotides line up with TRBD1. The junction had 5 bases not matched to a gene; V was cut back by 4 bases and J by 3 bases. CDR1 is SEHNR and CDR2 is FQNEAQ in the germline V gene (reference sequence). The CDR3 runs 15 residues. The DNA of the CDR3 is TGTGCCAGCAGCTCACCGGGACAGCCTAATGAAAAACTGTTTTTT. Encoded protein: CASSSPGQPNEKLFF.